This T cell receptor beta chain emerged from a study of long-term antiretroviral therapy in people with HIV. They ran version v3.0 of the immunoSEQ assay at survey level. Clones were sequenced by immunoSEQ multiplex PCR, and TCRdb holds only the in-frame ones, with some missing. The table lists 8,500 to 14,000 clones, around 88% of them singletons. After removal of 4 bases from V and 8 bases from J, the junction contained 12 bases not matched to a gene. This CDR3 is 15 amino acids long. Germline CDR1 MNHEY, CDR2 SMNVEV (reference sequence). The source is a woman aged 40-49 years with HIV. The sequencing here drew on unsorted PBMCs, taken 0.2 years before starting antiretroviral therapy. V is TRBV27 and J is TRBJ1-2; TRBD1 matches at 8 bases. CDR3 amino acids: CASSSLAGQVGGYTF. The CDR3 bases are TGTGCCAGCAGTTCCTTGGCGGGACAGGTAGGGGGCTACACCTTC.